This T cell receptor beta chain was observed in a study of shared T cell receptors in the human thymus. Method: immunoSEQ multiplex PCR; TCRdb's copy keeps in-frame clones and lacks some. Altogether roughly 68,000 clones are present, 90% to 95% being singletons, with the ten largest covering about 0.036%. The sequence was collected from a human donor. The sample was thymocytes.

Here the CDR3 DNA reads TGTGCCAGCAGCTTAAGCCACCGCCTAGCGGAAGAGACCCAGTACTTC. It yields the protein CASSLSHRLAEETQYF. The rearrangement links TRBV7-2 to TRBJ2-5; TRBD2 matches 7 bases. The CDR3 loop spans 16 amino acids. V trimming: 2 bases; J trimming: 3 bases; junction bases outside the gene matches: 9. From germline, CDR1 is SGHTA and CDR2 FQGNSA.